These 21 T cell receptor beta chains were all obtained from the same sample, sequenced in a study of shared clonotypes between healthy human individuals. Clones were read by immunoSEQ multiplex PCR, and TCRdb kept only the in-frame ones, dropping some. The repertoire holds roughly 2,300,000 clones, with roughly 92% as singletons. Sequenced input: naive CD4+ T cells from PBMCs. Documented subset: CD45RA+ positively selected. All receptors come from a man aged 18 to 35 in good health. Some clones in this sample may be carry-over from other donors' samples.

In its sample, this clone was seen once. The chain carries TRBV19 and TRBJ1-4; possibly TRBD1 for D (5 bases). The CDR3 length is 14 residues. Germline CDR1 is LNHDA and CDR2 is SQIVND (reference sequence). Trimming stripped 3 bases from V and 7 bases from J, with 12 bases between. The CDR3 loop is CASSMSGRSEKLFF. The CDR3 bases are TGTGCCAGTAGTATGTCGGGGCGCAGTGAAAAACTGTTTTTT. The variable domain in full, completed from reference TRBV19 and TRBJ1-4, reads DGGITQSPKYLFRKEGQNVTLSCEQNLNHDAMYWYRQDPGQGLRLIYYSQIVNDFQKGDIAEGYSVSREKKESFPLTVTSAQKNPTAFYLCASSMSGRSEKLFFGSGTQLSVL.

The chain has TRBV18 and TRBJ2-1; 8 bases fit TRBD1. Trimming at V came to 2 bases and at J to 1 base, leaving 4 bases not matched to a gene. Per the germline V gene, CDR1 is KGHSH and CDR2 is LQKENI. The CDR3 is 16 amino acids. As DNA, the CDR3 is TGTGCCAGCTCACCAGCAGGGGGCGGGTCCTACAATGAGCAGTTCTTC. Amino acids: CASSPAGGGSYNEQFF.

With respect to this clone: The same CDR3 also results from other DNA sequences found in this sample. The chain joins TRBV2 to TRBJ2-3, with unresolved D. CDR3 size: 14 residues. Trimming shortened V by 3 bases and J by 2 bases, and 9 bases separated the two germline ends. The V gene's germline CDR1 is SNHLY and CDR2 FYNNEI. CDR3 bases: TGTGCCAGCAGTGACAGTTCCTCCACAGATACGCAGTATTTT. Amino acids: CASSDSSSTDTQYF.

This clone was seen once. The chain recombines TRBV27 with TRBJ2-1; TRBD2 aligns across 13 bases. The CDR3 totals 16 residues. The germline gives CDR1 MNHEY, CDR2 SMNVEV (reference sequence). The V and J ends lost 5 bases and 5 bases, in that order; junction bases with no gene match: 6. CDR3 loop: CASSPRTSGSHNEQFF. The CDR3 DNA sequence: TGTGCCAGCAGTCCCAGGACTAGCGGGAGCCACAATGAGCAGTTCTTC.

The genes are TRBV7-3 and TRBJ2-3; a possible D gene is TRBD2 (6 bases). The CDR3 length is 14 residues. Germline V gene data show CDR1 as SGHTA and CDR2 as FQGTGA. V lost 5 bases and J lost 7, with 16 bases in between. The CDR3 bases are TGTGCCAGCAGCCTGGGGACTGGCAGAAATACGCAGTATTTT. It codes for CASSLGTGRNTQYF.

The chain combines TRBV7-2 with TRBJ1-5; D unclear. The CDR3 extends over 14 amino acids. V lost 5 bases, J lost 1 base, and 9 bases lay in between. Per the germline V gene, CDR1 is SGHTA and CDR2 is FQGNSA. CDR3 in amino acids: CASSIGRSNQPQHF. The CDR3 DNA follows: TGTGCCAGCAGCATCGGACGGAGCAATCAGCCCCAGCATTTT. Using reference TRBV7-2 and TRBJ1-5 for the parts outside the CDR3, the full variable domain is GAGVSQSPSNKVTEKGKDVELRCDPISGHTALYWYRQSLGQGLEFLIYFQGNSAPDKSGLPSDRFSAERTGGSVSTLTIQRTQQEDSAVYLCASSIGRSNQPQHFGDGTRLSIL.

The V and J genes are TRBV7-9 and TRBJ2-1; TRBD2 matches at 9 bases. With 2 bases clipped from V and 2 bases from J, the junction kept 7 bases outside the gene matches. This CDR3 is built from 17 residues. Germline V gene sequence: CDR1 SEHNR, CDR2 FQNEAQ (reference sequence). The CDR3 loop is CASSLYRQREAYNEQFF. The CDR3 bases are TGTGCCAGCAGCTTATACCGTCAGCGGGAGGCCTACAATGAGCAGTTCTTC.

Notes on this clone: In this CDR3 the conserved last residue, phenylalanine or tryptophan, is missing, so a read error is likely. No DNA is shown, since the ends of the CDR3 on it are uncertain; the CDR3 is the one TCRdb lists. The V call is TRBV6-5, the J call TRBJ2-7. Per germline, CDR1 MNHEY and CDR2 SVGAGI. The CDR3 is 11 residues long, counting both termini. This chain's CDR3 is CASSGGTFLHL.

The rearrangement links TRBV10-1 to TRBJ2-7; TRBD1 aligns across 7 bases. Germline assignment: CDR1 WNHNN and CDR2 SYGVQD (reference sequence). Germline trimming cut 5 bases from V and 3 bases from J; bases unmatched to any gene: 4. The CDR3 runs to 13 residues. CDR3: CASSTSGGYEQYF. The CDR3 coding sequence is TGCGCCAGCAGTACCTCAGGGGGCTACGAGCAGTACTTC.

On this clone: The junction and the germline gene differ at one end; a read error may be behind it. The chain combines TRBV6-1 with TRBJ1-1, with D uncertain. The germline CDR1 and CDR2 sequences are MNHNS and SASEGT. This CDR3 contains 14 residues. The CDR3 protein is CASREVSGGTEAFF. CDR3 coding DNA: TGTGCCAGCAGGGAAGTTTCAGGTGGCACTGAAGCTTTCTTT.

The gene calls are TRBV7-6 and TRBJ2-2; D not resolved. V was shortened by 5 bases and J by 2 bases, with 15 bases between the two germline ends. CDR1 and CDR2 (germline): SGHVS, FNYEAQ. The CDR3 is 16 amino acids. CDR3 coding DNA: TGTGCCAGCAGCCCACTAATGAATCTTAACACCGGGGAGCTGTTTTTT. Its translation is CASSPLMNLNTGELFF.

The V and J genes are TRBV28 and TRBJ2-5; D is tentatively TRBD1 or TRBD2 (5 bases each). The CDR3 sequence is 15 residues long. Germline CDR1 reads MDHEN; CDR2 reads SYDVKM. V was shortened by 8 bases and J by 5 bases, with 21 bases between the two germline ends. CDR3 amino acids: CASHRDAGLGETQYF. In DNA, the CDR3 is TGTGCCAGCCACCGGGACGCTGGGCTTGGGGAGACCCAGTACTTC.

The rearrangement joins TRBV6-1 to TRBJ2-7, with D perhaps matching TRBD1 (6 bases). Germline CDR1 reads MNHNS; CDR2 reads SASEGT. The CDR3 consists of 15 residues. V gave up 4 bases and J gave up 2 bases, with 15 bases separating them. The CDR3 spells CASSAQGTLPYEQYF. For the CDR3, the DNA is TGTGCCAGCAGTGCGCAGGGGACCCTTCCCTACGAGCAGTACTTC.

The chain carries TRBV30 and TRBJ1-6, with D unclear. V was shortened by 2 bases and J by 0 bases, with 8 bases between the two germline ends. The CDR3 has 15 amino acids. Germline CDR1 GTSNPN, CDR2 SVGIG (reference sequence). As DNA, the CDR3 is TGTGCCTGGAGTCAGCGGAGCTCCTATAATTCACCCCTCCACTTT. Protein: CAWSQRSSYNSPLHF.

V usage is TRBV27 and J usage is TRBJ2-7, with a possible D match to TRBD1 (6 bases). The germline CDR1 and CDR2 sequences are MNHEY and SMNVEV (reference sequence). Trimming removed 6 bases from V and 6 bases from J, with 18 bases in between. This CDR3 region has 14 residues. The CDR3 sequence: CASRPSRGLIEQYF. The CDR3 region has the DNA TGTGCCAGCAGGCCAAGCAGGGGTTTGATCGAGCAGTACTTC.

The chain joins TRBV30 to TRBJ1-5; no clear D. With 3 bases removed from V and 3 bases from J, the gap between germline ends came to 9 bases. This CDR3 region has 13 residues. Germline V gene data show CDR1 as GTSNPN and CDR2 as SVGIG (reference sequence). DNA of the CDR3: TGTGCCTGGAGAAGAGACTTCAATCAGCCCCAGCATTTT. As protein: CAWRRDFNQPQHF.

The chain employs TRBV5-4 and TRBJ2-2; perhaps TRBD1 as D (5 bases). The CDR3 sequence is 14 residues long. CDR1 and CDR2 (germline): SGHNT, YYREEE (reference sequence). V was pared by 4 bases and J by 1 base, with 8 bases between. The CDR3 protein is CASSPQENTGELFF. The CDR3 region has the DNA TGTGCCAGCAGCCCACAGGAGAACACCGGGGAGCTGTTTTTT.

The J gene is TRBJ2-2, the V gene TRBV5-4; 8 bases align to TRBD1. From germline, CDR1 is SGHNT and CDR2 YYREEE (reference sequence). This CDR3 is built from 15 residues. Germline trimming cut 4 bases from V and 5 bases from J; bases unmatched to any gene: 7. CDR3 DNA: TGTGCCAGCAGCACCCAGGGGGCAAAGACCGGGGAGCTGTTTTTT. Translating it yields CASSTQGAKTGELFF.

This chain joins TRBV27 and TRBJ1-2; weak D call: TRBD1 (6 bases). CDR3 length equals 14 residues. V was shortened by 1 base and J by 6 bases, with 12 bases between the two germline ends. The germline gives CDR1 MNHEY, CDR2 SMNVEV (reference sequence). The CDR3 region has the DNA TGTGCCAGCAGTTTATACACAGGGCTGGATGGCTACACCTTC. This sequence encodes CASSLYTGLDGYTF.

This clone appeared a few times. V gene TRBV7-3 combines with J gene TRBJ2-2; 9 bases line up with TRBD2. Germline CDR1 is SGHTA and CDR2 is FQGTGA. V dropped 0 bases and J dropped 5; count of bases not matched to a gene: 7. The CDR3 runs to 17 residues. In nucleotides, the CDR3 is TGTGCCAGCAGCTTAACGGCCAGCGGGAGGTATACCGGGGAGCTGTTTTTT. Translating it yields CASSLTASGRYTGELFF.

On this clone itself: Other DNA variants within this sample encode the same CDR3. The CDR3 DNA reads as TGTGCCAGCAGTTACTCAGGGGACTATGGCTACACCTTC. It is translated as CASSYSGDYGYTF. The rearrangement links TRBV6-5 to TRBJ1-2, with D possibly TRBD1 on 5 matching bases. CDR1 and CDR2 (germline): MNHEY, SVGAGI. This CDR3 spans 13 amino acids. V was trimmed by 0 bases and J by 3 bases, leaving 5 bases between them.